This TCR beta chain was obtained from a study of blood T cell repertoires in COVID-19. As for the study in general: Sites in the United States, Italy and Spain provided acute and convalescent COVID-19 samples.

Per the original methods: Quantification of nucleated cells was approximated via reference gene primer amplification. Profiled with immunoSEQ multiplex PCR; TCRdb holds only in-frame clones, not every one. D and trimming come from the DNA, and the V and J calls and clone size come from that table. In the table there are about 98,000 clones, around 80% of which are singletons. The sequence was obtained from a man between 65 and 80 years old with acute or convalescent COVID-19. The specimen was peripheral blood.

CDR3 region: CASSLEGGDNSPLHF. In DNA, the CDR3 is TGTGCCAGCAGCTTAGAGGGCGGGGACAATTCACCCCTCCACTTT. The chain combines TRBV11-2 with TRBJ1-6; D is possibly TRBD1 (5 bases). This CDR3 region has 15 residues. Trimming took 0 bases from V and 7 from J, leaving 10 bases between them. Germline CDR1 reads SGHAT; CDR2 reads FQNNGV.